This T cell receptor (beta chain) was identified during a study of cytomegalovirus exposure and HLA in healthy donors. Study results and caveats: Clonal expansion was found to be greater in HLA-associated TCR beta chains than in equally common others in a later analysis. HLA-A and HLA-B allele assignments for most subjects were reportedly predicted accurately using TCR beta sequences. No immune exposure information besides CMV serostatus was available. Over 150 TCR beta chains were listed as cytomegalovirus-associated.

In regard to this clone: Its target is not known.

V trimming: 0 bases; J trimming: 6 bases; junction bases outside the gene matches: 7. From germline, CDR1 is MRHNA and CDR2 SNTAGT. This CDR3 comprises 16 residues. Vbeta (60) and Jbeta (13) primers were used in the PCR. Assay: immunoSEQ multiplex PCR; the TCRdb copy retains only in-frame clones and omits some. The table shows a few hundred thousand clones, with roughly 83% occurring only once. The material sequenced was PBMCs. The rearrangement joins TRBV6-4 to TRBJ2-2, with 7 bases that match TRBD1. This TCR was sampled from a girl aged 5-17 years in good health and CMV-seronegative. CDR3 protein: CASSDSTATGAGELFF. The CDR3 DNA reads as TGTGCCAGCAGTGACTCCACGGCCACAGGGGCCGGGGAGCTGTTTTTT.